The 23 T cell receptor beta chains below were found in one sample sequenced in a study of T-cell reconstitution after alpha-beta-depleted transplantation in children (TCRdb year 2016). These TCRs are of unknown antigen specificity. The sample's treatment or condition label, decoded: allogeneic hematopoietic cell transplantation with graft depleted of TCRalphabeta T cells and CD19 B cells. Library creation used PCR. Sequencing used an Illumina HiSeq 2500. Molecular barcoding was employed in the preparation of TCR libraries, with unique molecular identifiers being used to normalize TCRbeta repertoire quantification. TCRdb applied fastp at Q25 and MiXCR to the public reads, then kept only in-frame beta chains. Records with the same CDR3 protein are collapsed into one entry carrying the most frequent genes and DNA. Across this sample there are about 300,000 distinct CDR3 sequences, with 6.5% to 9% seen only once. The ten largest clonotypes hold about 8.2% of the sample.

Overall study outcomes, separate from this receptor: The frequencies of hyperexpanded clones fell over the following months, and after one year, T-cell counts and TCRbeta diversity were mostly attributed to newly produced T cells.

Specimen: peripheral blood, collected 360 days after TCRalphabeta/CD19-depleted stem cell transplant. These receptors originate from a female patient aged 2-9 years who had a stem cell transplant for Fanconi anemia, so the T cells may come from the graft donor.

The chain employs TRBV18 and TRBJ2-1; 10 bases agree with TRBD2. The germline V gene has CDR1 KGHSH and CDR2 LQKENI. This CDR3 contains 15 residues. With V trimmed by 2 bases and J by 4 bases, 2 bases remained unmatched. CDR3 sequence: CASSPATSGYNEQFF. As DNA, the CDR3 is TGTGCCAGCTCACCAGCGACTAGCGGGTACAATGAGCAGTTCTTC.

This clonotype has only a few counts. The V call is TRBV3-1, the J call TRBJ2-1; D is unresolved. Germline V gene sequence: CDR1 LGHDT, CDR2 YNNKEL (reference sequence). This CDR3 region has 12 residues. V shed 2 bases and J shed 7 bases, with 6 bases lying between them. CDR3 amino acids: CASSQLRNEQFF. CDR3 DNA: TGTGCCAGCAGCCAATTGAGAAATGAGCAGTTCTTC.

This clonotype was recorded at least ten times. The genes are TRBV6-1 and TRBJ2-7, with TRBD2 matching over 9 bases. Looked up from germline, CDR1 is MNHNS and CDR2 is SASEGT. CDR3 length: 14 residues. J lost 5 bases, V lost 3 bases, and 5 bases had no gene match. In nucleotides, the CDR3 is TGTGCCAGCAGTGATGCGGGGGGGCCGGACGAGCAGTACTTC. Its translation is CASSDAGGPDEQYF.

There are many counts of this clonotype. The chain is built from TRBV27 and TRBJ2-1; D gene uncertain. This CDR3 is built from 14 residues. The germline gives CDR1 MNHEY, CDR2 SMNVEV (reference sequence). Deletions cut 3 bases from V and 7 bases from J, with 13 bases between. CDR3 sequence (DNA): TGTGCCAGCAGTTTTAACCCCCTGGCGAATGAGCAGTTCTTC. Its protein product is CASSFNPLANEQFF.

The chain links TRBV27 to TRBJ2-3, with 9 bases identical to TRBD2. This CDR3 is built from 16 residues. J lost 2 bases, V lost 4 bases, and 7 bases had no gene match. Germline V CDR1 and CDR2: MNHEY, SMNVEV (reference sequence). The CDR3 region has the DNA TGTGCCAGCAGTTCCCATTCTAGCGGGGTCACAGATACGCAGTATTTT. Protein: CASSSHSSGVTDTQYF.

This clonotype was counted at least ten times. V gene TRBV9 combines with J gene TRBJ2-3; the D is unclear. The CDR3 is made up of 17 amino acids. Germline assignment: CDR1 SGDLS and CDR2 YYNGEE. V was cut by 0 bases and J by 4 bases, with 18 bases left in between. CDR3 nucleotides: TGTGCCAGCAGCGTAGGAGTATTCCGTCAGGCCGCAGATACGCAGTATTTT. Protein sequence: CASSVGVFRQAADTQYF.

The chain couples TRBV2 to TRBJ2-1, with D possibly being TRBD1 (6 bases). Germline lookup yields CDR1 SNHLY and CDR2 FYNNEI. The CDR3 covers 16 residues. The V end was cut by 4 bases, the J end by 3 bases, with 16 bases between. The CDR3, as DNA: TGTGCCAGCAGTGTCCGACAGGCTAATCTCTACAATGAGCAGTTCTTC. This codes for CASSVRQANLYNEQFF.

The chain couples TRBV18 to TRBJ2-3, with D maybe TRBD2 (5 bases). V gave up 0 bases and J gave up 0 bases, with 10 bases separating them. Per germline, CDR1 KGHSH and CDR2 LQKENI. The CDR3 is made up of 16 amino acids. This CDR3 reads CASSPPFGKSTDTQYF. The CDR3 coding sequence is TGTGCCAGCTCACCACCGTTCGGGAAAAGCACAGATACGCAGTATTTT.

This chain uses TRBV5-1 with TRBJ2-2; 7 bases align to TRBD2. CDR3 length: 15 residues. V shed 5 bases, J shed 2 bases, and the junction held 6 bases outside the gene matches. Germline V gene lookup returns CDR1 SGHRS and CDR2 YFSETQ. The chain's CDR3 is CASSTLADNTGELFF. Written as DNA, the CDR3 is TGCGCCAGCAGTACCCTAGCGGACAACACCGGGGAGCTGTTTTTT.

The rearrangement uses TRBV6-5 and TRBJ1-3; no reliable D call. In germline, CDR1 is MNHEY, CDR2 SVGAGI. Trimming pared 1 base from V and 1 base from J, leaving 8 bases between. The CDR3 sequence is 15 residues long. CDR3 DNA: TGTGCCAGCAGTTACTGGGATTCTTCTGGAAACACCATATATTTT. This codes for CASSYWDSSGNTIYF.

V is TRBV2 and J is TRBJ2-4; D not resolved. This CDR3 contains 15 residues. Germline CDR1 reads SNHLY; CDR2 reads FYNNEI. The germline V and J ends were trimmed by 10 bases and 8 bases, with 24 bases remaining between them. The DNA of the CDR3 is TGTGCCATCGAGAGCTCAAGGGCAAGGCCTCACATTCAGTACTTC. As protein: CAIESSRARPHIQYF. The full variable domain, in which reference TRBV2 and TRBJ2-4 provide the parts outside the CDR3, is EPEVTQTPSHQVTQMGQEVILRCVPISNHLYFYWYRQILGQKVEFLVSFYNNEISEKSEIFDDQFSVERPDGSNFTLKIRSTKLEDSAMYFCAIESSRARPHIQYFGAGTRLSVL.

Comments on this clonotype: The junction differs from germline at one of its ends, possibly a read error. The rearrangement uses TRBV6-5 and TRBJ2-3; D not certain. The CDR3 runs to 15 residues. Germline V gene sequence: CDR1 MNHEY, CDR2 SVGAGI. CDR3 nucleotides: TGTGCCAGCGGTTACTCGACCTCTAGCACAGATACGCAGTATTTT. This translates into CASGYSTSSTDTQYF.

This clonotype has a handful of counts. The chain is built from TRBV27 and TRBJ2-3; 7 nucleotides agree with TRBD1. Per the germline V gene, CDR1 is MNHEY and CDR2 is SMNVEV (reference sequence). J was trimmed by 1 base and V by 1 base; bases with no gene match: 11. This CDR3 comprises 18 residues. Here the CDR3 reads CASSLYPIGTVGTDTQYF. CDR3 nucleotides: TGTGCCAGCAGTTTATACCCCATAGGGACAGTGGGCACAGATACGCAGTATTTT.

This sequence joins TRBV9 and TRBJ2-1, with 10 nucleotides matching TRBD2. The CDR3 totals 17 residues. Germline trimming cut 0 bases from V and 7 bases from J; bases unmatched to any gene: 10. Germline V CDR1 and CDR2: SGDLS, YYNGEE. The CDR3 loop is CASSVGRTSGKLNEQFF. The CDR3 DNA reads as TGTGCCAGCAGCGTAGGAAGAACTAGCGGGAAACTTAATGAGCAGTTCTTC. Together with reference TRBV9 and TRBJ2-1, the CDR3 gives the full variable domain: DSGVTQTPKHLITATGQRVTLRCSPRSGDLSVYWYQQSLDQGLQFLIQYYNGEERAKGNILERFSAQQFPDLHSELNLSSLELGDSALYFCASSVGRTSGKLNEQFFGPGTRLTVL.

This clonotype was counted a few times. The rearrangement uses TRBV15 and TRBJ2-1; 10 bases fit TRBD1. The CDR3 runs to 13 residues. Germline CDR1 LNHNV, CDR2 YYDKDF (reference sequence). V gave up 0 bases and J gave up 16 bases; unmatched junction bases: 6. CDR3 DNA sequence: TGTGCCACCAGCAGAGAAACCGGGACAGGGGTATTCTTC. Protein product: CATSRETGTGVFF.

There are a few counts of this clonotype. V and J are TRBV7-9 and TRBJ1-6; D is perhaps TRBD1 (5 bases). V was trimmed by 5 bases and J by 8 bases, leaving 22 bases between them. The CDR3 loop spans 17 amino acids. Germline lookup yields CDR1 SEHNR and CDR2 FQNEAQ (reference sequence). The CDR3 reads CASSRNILRGVDSPLHF. The CDR3 DNA is TGTGCCAGCAGCCGAAACATTTTAAGGGGAGTAGATTCACCCCTCCACTTT.

The gene calls are TRBV3-1 and TRBJ1-1; possible D gene TRBD1, 5 bases. This CDR3 is built from 13 residues. Trimming took off 4 bases at V and 3 bases at J, with 9 bases between the two ends. In germline, CDR1 is LGHDT, CDR2 YNNKEL (reference sequence). The CDR3 DNA reads as TGTGCCAGCAGCCGGGGGGAGGACACTGAAGCTTTCTTT. It encodes CASSRGEDTEAFF. Looking up the rest from reference TRBV3-1 and TRBJ1-1 gives the full variable domain: DTAVSQTPKYLVTQMGNDKSIKCEQNLGHDTMYWYKQDSKKFLKIMFSYNNKELIINETVPNRFSPKSPDKAHLNLHINSLELGDSAVYFCASSRGEDTEAFFGQGTRLTVV.

The chain has TRBV6-5 and TRBJ2-3; 8 bases line up with TRBD1. This CDR3 has 15 residues. J gave up 6 bases and V 0 bases, and 5 bases lay outside the gene matches. Germline V lookup: CDR1 MNHEY, CDR2 SVGAGI. Written as DNA, the CDR3 is TGTGCCAGCAGTTACTCGACAGGGGTTTGGGATACGCAGTATTTT. Translated, it gives CASSYSTGVWDTQYF.

The chain joins TRBV5-5 to TRBJ1-1; D is undetermined. CDR1 and CDR2 from the germline V gene are SGHKS and YYEKEE (reference sequence). The CDR3 length is 17 residues. The ends were cut back, 6 bases at V and 0 bases at J, with 21 bases in the middle. The CDR3 DNA follows: TGTGCCAGCACTTTCGGCGGGAACAGATTGATGAACACTGAAGCTTTCTTT. Residues: CASTFGGNRLMNTEAFF.

This clonotype was seen a handful of times. The V and J genes are TRBV7-9 and TRBJ1-3; the D gene is possibly TRBD1 (6 bases). CDR3 length: 15 amino acids. The germline V and J ends were trimmed by 4 bases and 2 bases, with 12 bases remaining between them. The germline V gene encodes CDR1 SEHNR and CDR2 FQNEAQ (reference sequence). CDR3 sequence: CASSSTGIPGNTIYF. CDR3 coding DNA: TGTGCCAGCAGCTCCACAGGGATACCTGGAAACACCATATATTTT. The whole variable domain, remainder taken from reference TRBV7-9 and TRBJ1-3, is DTGVSQNPRHKITKRGQNVTFRCDPISEHNRLYWYRQTLGQGPEFLTYFQNEAQLEKSRLLSDRFSAERPKGSFSTLEIQRTEQGDSAMYLCASSSTGIPGNTIYFGEGSWLTVV.

This clonotype was seen ten or more times. This chain links TRBV10-3 with TRBJ1-2, with D unclear. The germline V gene has CDR1 ENHRY and CDR2 SYGVKD. V was trimmed by 0 bases and J by 3 bases, leaving 2 bases between them. The CDR3 contains 12 residues. The CDR3 sequence is CAISESDYGYTF. CDR3 nucleotide sequence: TGTGCCATCAGTGAGTCAGACTATGGCTACACCTTC.

This clonotype was seen more than once but under ten times. The rearrangement links TRBV5-6 to TRBJ1-5; tentative D call: TRBD1 (6 bases). Trimming removed 4 bases from V and 7 bases from J, with 21 bases in between. CDR3 length: 16 amino acids. Germline values: CDR1 SGHDT, CDR2 YYEEEE. This CDR3 reads CASSMGTSGRFQPQHF. The CDR3 nucleotides are TGTGCCAGCAGCATGGGGACATCCGGTCGGTTCCAGCCCCAGCATTTT.

This clonotype came up many times. V is TRBV28 and J is TRBJ2-4; no definite D call. Germline V gene sequence: CDR1 MDHEN, CDR2 SYDVKM. This CDR3 has 15 residues. V gave up 3 bases and J gave up 0 bases, with 9 bases separating them. The CDR3 is CASSFSELAKNIQYF. CDR3 DNA: TGTGCCAGCAGTTTTAGTGAACTAGCCAAAAACATTCAGTACTTC. The variable domain in full, with the rest retrieved from reference TRBV28 and TRBJ2-4, is DVKVTQSSRYLVKRTGEKVFLECVQDMDHENMFWYRQDPGLGLRLIYFSYDVKMKEKGDIPEGYSVSREKKERFSLILESASTNQTSMYLCASSFSELAKNIQYFGAGTRLSVL.